These 13 T cell receptor beta chains share one sample of origin, sequenced in a study of T cell responses to AZD1222 COVID-19 vaccine. Clones were read by immunoSEQ multiplex PCR, and TCRdb kept only the in-frame ones, dropping some. The data hold tens of thousands of clones, with approximately 86% observed a single time. The sequenced sample was peripheral blood, obtained 28 days after the second AZD1222 dose. The receptors were sampled from an adult who received the AZD1222 COVID-19 vaccine.

The chain carries TRBV7-2 and TRBJ2-1; 11 nucleotides match TRBD2. This CDR3 has 15 residues. V gave up 7 bases and J gave up 9 bases; unmatched junction bases: 11. CDR1 SGHTA and CDR2 FQGNSA come from the germline V gene. In DNA, the CDR3 is TGTGCCAGCACCGTTAGCGGGGGGGCCATATTTGAGCAGTTCTTC. It encodes CASTVSGGAIFEQFF. Combining the CDR3 with reference TRBV7-2 and TRBJ2-1 gives the whole variable domain GAGVSQSPSNKVTEKGKDVELRCDPISGHTALYWYRQSLGQGLEFLIYFQGNSAPDKSGLPSDRFSAERTGGSVSTLTIQRTQQEDSAVYLCASTVSGGAIFEQFFGPGTRLTVL.

The V call is TRBV18, the J call TRBJ1-6, with D possibly being TRBD1 (5 bases). Trimming left V 6 bases short and J 6 bases short, with 15 bases between. The CDR3 sequence is 15 residues long. CDR1 KGHSH and CDR2 LQKENI come from the germline V gene. CDR3 residues: CASSPRDLLNSPLHF. The CDR3 DNA reads as TGTGCCAGCTCTCCGAGGGACCTTCTTAATTCACCCCTCCACTTT.

The chain links TRBV19 to TRBJ1-1; D remains unclear. V lost 3 bases to trimming and J lost 1 base, with 18 bases between them. The CDR3 runs to 17 residues. Germline CDR1 LNHDA, CDR2 SQIVND (reference sequence). CDR3 amino acids: CASSIRGQAQRNTEAFF. The CDR3 DNA follows: TGTGCCAGTAGTATTAGAGGGCAGGCGCAAAGGAACACTGAAGCTTTCTTT.

V usage is TRBV24-1 and J usage is TRBJ2-5, with D tentatively TRBD1 or TRBD2 (6 bases each). Trimming took off 6 bases at V and 2 bases at J, with 15 bases between the two ends. Germline CDR1 is KGHDR and CDR2 is SFDVKD. CDR3 size: 15 residues. The CDR3: CATSRGAGGQETQYF. CDR3 DNA sequence: TGTGCCACCAGTAGGGGGGCCGGAGGTCAAGAGACCCAGTACTTC.

The chain recombines TRBV6-6 with TRBJ2-1, with D unclear. Germline CDR1 is MNHNY and CDR2 is SVGAGI (reference sequence). The CDR3 is 16 amino acids. Trimming took off 0 bases at V and 7 bases at J, with 16 bases between the two ends. This CDR3 reads CASSYSIDFRQNEQFF. CDR3 bases: TGTGCCAGCAGTTACTCGATCGATTTTAGACAAAATGAGCAGTTCTTC.

This chain uses TRBV9 with TRBJ1-4, with D perhaps TRBD1 (5 bases). Germline CDR1 reads SGDLS; CDR2 reads YYNGEE. Trimming left V 4 bases short and J 8 bases short, with 15 bases between. There are 14 residues in the CDR3. The CDR3 loop is CASSPGPPFEKLFF. DNA for the CDR3: TGTGCCAGCAGCCCGGGACCGCCTTTCGAAAAACTGTTTTTT.

The V gene is TRBV7-3, the J gene TRBJ2-1; 12 bases map to TRBD2. The CDR3 runs to 15 residues. The junction had 6 bases not matched to a gene; V was cut back by 5 bases and J by 7 bases. Germline V gives CDR1 SGHTA, CDR2 FQGTGA. CDR3 protein: CASSPLAGGTNEQFF. Here the CDR3 DNA reads TGTGCCAGCAGCCCCCTAGCGGGAGGGACTAATGAGCAGTTCTTC.

V usage is TRBV9 and J usage is TRBJ1-5; unclear D gene. The length of the CDR3 is 15 residues. V lost 0 bases, J lost 7 bases, and 14 bases lay in between. Germline-derived CDR1 and CDR2 are SGDLS and YYNGEE. The CDR3, as DNA: TGTGCCAGCAGCGTAGGATCACTAGAAGGGCAGCCCCAGCATTTT. Translating gives CASSVGSLEGQPQHF.

This chain joins TRBV29-1 and TRBJ2-3, with 11 bases that match TRBD1. This CDR3 has 14 amino acids. Germline CDR1 and CDR2: SQVTM and ANQGSEA. J was trimmed by 9 bases and V by 6 bases; bases with no gene match: 11. This CDR3 reads CSVGEGTGGRTQYF. Written as DNA, the CDR3 is TGCAGCGTCGGTGAAGGGACAGGGGGAAGGACGCAGTATTTT.

The rearrangement joins TRBV15 to TRBJ1-5, with TRBD1 matching over 7 bases. The CDR3 is 15 residues long. V trimming: 1 base; J trimming: 2 bases; junction bases outside the gene matches: 2. Germline V gene lookup returns CDR1 LNHNV and CDR2 YYDKDF (reference sequence). CDR3 in DNA: TGTGCCACCAGCAGAGGCAGGGGGGGCAATCAGCCCCAGCATTTT. Protein sequence: CATSRGRGGNQPQHF.

The genes are TRBV12-3 or TRBV12-4 and TRBJ1-1, with D hard to call. Trimming removed 4 bases from V and 7 bases from J, with 13 bases in between. The length of the CDR3 is 13 residues. CDR3 residues: CASSSGAGIEAFF. CDR3 DNA sequence: TGTGCCAGCAGTTCAGGTGCCGGAATTGAAGCTTTCTTT.

The chain has TRBV19 and TRBJ2-1; D might be TRBD2 (6 bases). V lost 7 bases and J lost 7, with 14 bases in between. This CDR3 spans 13 amino acids. The germline V gene has CDR1 LNHDA and CDR2 SQIVND (reference sequence). CDR3 in DNA: TGTGCCAGTATGCGCGGGATCGGGAATGAGCAGTTCTTC. This sequence encodes CASMRGIGNEQFF.

This clone was seen only a few times. The genes are TRBV10-3 and TRBJ1-6, with unresolved D. Germline V gene lookup returns CDR1 ENHRY and CDR2 SYGVKD. This CDR3 is 15 amino acids long. V was cut by 4 bases and J by 6 bases, with 13 bases left in between. CDR3 sequence reads: CAISGSPAGNSPLHF. The CDR3 DNA sequence: TGTGCCATCAGTGGTTCTCCGGCGGGTAATTCACCCCTCCACTTT.